This TCR beta chain is from a study of control samples from healthy donors and cancer patients (TCRdb year 2020). V gives up 1 base and J gives up 6 bases, and the segment between their germline ends measures 19 bases. The CDR3 runs 17 amino acids, cysteine and phenylalanine included. Just CDR3 DNA is preserved here, 51 bases in frame from base 1. The germline V gene supplies CDR1 SGHRS and CDR2 YFSETQ. This clone was seen only once. Its target antigen remains unknown. No base quality values were provided; no much bigger clone lies one nucleotide off. The library relied on the immunoSEQ multiplex PCR assay. TCRdb provides this immuneACCESS table in a form limited to in-frame rearrangements. Some clones are lacking; in checked studies, under half of them reflect an unresolved V gene, and why the rest are absent is not known. The sample has over 80,000 clones on record, roughly 78% of them singletons. Of the sample, approximately 2% falls within the top ten clones.

The rearrangement joined TRBV5-1 to TRBJ2-2; 6 matching bases give a weak D call of TRBD2. The sample consisted of blood. The TCR was taken from a man aged 55 to 70 in good health. CDR3 protein: CASSLTGTANYAGELFF. The sequence in DNA is TGCGCCAGCAGCTTGACCGGGACTGCTAATTACGCCGGGGAGCTGTTTTTT. The entire variable domain, with the stretches around the CDR3 drawn from the reference TRBV5-1 and TRBJ2-2 proteins, is KAGVTQTPRYLIKTRGQQVTLSCSPISGHRSVSWYQQTPGQGLQFLFEYFSETQRNKGNFPGRFSGRQFSNSRSEMNVSTLELGDSALYLCASSLTGTANYAGELFFGEGSRLTVL.